Listed below are T cell receptor beta chains from one sample, sequenced in a study of technical replicates of blood from a handful of donors. Produced via immunoSEQ multiplex PCR; TCRdb's table is partial and in-frame only. The sample comprises 60,000 to 90,000 clones, approximately 93% of which are singletons, and approximately 0.37% rests with the top ten. The sequenced sample consisted of T cells isolated from PBMCs. The receptors here all came from a human donor in good health. The CDR3 runs from the conserved cysteine through the conserved F or W. Clone size is not always given. Where it is, it says once, few, many or a class for expanded clones.

>-|TRBV2
CASPMTGGEQYF
>-|TRBV11-1
CASSLSTGFPYYTGELFF
>once|TRBV27
CASRLLGGAEAFF
>-|TRBV19
CASAPSGTGVYEQYF
>once|TRBV11-2
CASSLDRGNEQYF
>-|TRBV28
CASARPTGLNQPQHF
>-|TRBV2
CASRDGINTEAFF
>once|TRBV6-6
CASSGTGGYNEQFF
>-|TRBV4-2
CASSLRQGGNTEAFF
>once|TRBV19
CASRRQGEGQPQHF
>-|TRBV6-6
CASSTNRGHTDTQYF
>once|TRBV7-8
CASSLQNNYGYTF
>-|TRBV7-8
CASSFGRGSNQPQHF
>-|TRBV5-4
CASQGYQNEQFF
>-|TRBV5-1
CASSFGGPNTGELFF
>once|TRBV7-6
CASSPGVLAGGFRQETQYF
>-|TRBV6-1
CASSQGLPQHF
>once|TRBV23-1
CASSQSQVGGYGYTF
>-|TRBV6-5
CATGDRSSYEQYF
>-|TRBV5-1
CASNGRETGSSTDTQYF
>once|TRBV15
CATSRGDRVFNEQFF
>-|TRBV9
CASSALDSFAGELFF
>-|TRBV7-2
CASSFEASRSYEQYF
>few|TRBV19
CASSNRVLGTEAFF